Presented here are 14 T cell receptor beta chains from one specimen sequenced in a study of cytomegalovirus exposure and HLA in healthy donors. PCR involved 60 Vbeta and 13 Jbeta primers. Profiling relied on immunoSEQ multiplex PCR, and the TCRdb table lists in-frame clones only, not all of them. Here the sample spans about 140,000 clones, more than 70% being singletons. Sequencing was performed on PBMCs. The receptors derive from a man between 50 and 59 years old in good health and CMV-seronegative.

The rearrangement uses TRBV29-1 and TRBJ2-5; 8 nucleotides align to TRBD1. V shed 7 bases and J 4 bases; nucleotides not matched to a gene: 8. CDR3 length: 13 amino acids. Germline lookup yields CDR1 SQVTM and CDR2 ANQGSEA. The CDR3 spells CSAAGGRRETQYF. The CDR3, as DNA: TGCAGCGCCGCAGGGGGCAGGCGAGAGACCCAGTACTTC.

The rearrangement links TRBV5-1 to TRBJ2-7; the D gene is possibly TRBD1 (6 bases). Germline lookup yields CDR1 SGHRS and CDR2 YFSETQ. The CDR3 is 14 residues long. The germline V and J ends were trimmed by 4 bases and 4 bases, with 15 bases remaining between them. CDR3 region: CASSHPDRRYEQYF. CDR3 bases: TGCGCCAGCAGCCATCCAGACAGGAGGTACGAGCAGTACTTC.

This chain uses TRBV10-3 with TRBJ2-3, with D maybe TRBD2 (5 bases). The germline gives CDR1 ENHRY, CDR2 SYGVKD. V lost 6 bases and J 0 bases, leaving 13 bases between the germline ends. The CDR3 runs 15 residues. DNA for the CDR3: TGTGCCATCAGGGAAGCGGCGACTAGCACAGATACGCAGTATTTT. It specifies CAIREAATSTDTQYF.

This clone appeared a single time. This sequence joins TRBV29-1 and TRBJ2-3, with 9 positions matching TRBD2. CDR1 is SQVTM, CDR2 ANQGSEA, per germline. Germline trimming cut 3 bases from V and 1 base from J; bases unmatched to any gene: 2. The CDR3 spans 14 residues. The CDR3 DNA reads TGCAGCGTTGAGATAGCGGGGGGCACAGATACGCAGTATTTT. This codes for CSVEIAGGTDTQYF.

The CDR3, as DNA: TGTGCCAGCAGTTACGCCGGGACAGGGGCTGGCTACACCTTC. Encoded protein: CASSYAGTGAGYTF. This chain joins TRBV6-5 and TRBJ1-2, with 10 bases lining up with TRBD1. Germline values: CDR1 MNHEY, CDR2 SVGAGI. The ends lost 2 bases at V and 7 bases at J; junction bases unmatched: 4. The CDR3 length is 14 residues.

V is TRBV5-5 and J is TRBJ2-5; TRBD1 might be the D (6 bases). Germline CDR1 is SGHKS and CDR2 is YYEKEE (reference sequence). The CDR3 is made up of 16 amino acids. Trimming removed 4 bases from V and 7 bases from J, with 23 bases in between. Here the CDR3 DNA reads TGTGCCAGCAGCCGCCTCCGGGACACCAAACGTGTGACCCAGTACTTC. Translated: CASSRLRDTKRVTQYF.

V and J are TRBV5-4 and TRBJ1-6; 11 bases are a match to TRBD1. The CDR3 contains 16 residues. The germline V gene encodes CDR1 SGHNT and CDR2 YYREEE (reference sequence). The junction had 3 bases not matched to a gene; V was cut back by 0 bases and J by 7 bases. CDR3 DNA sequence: TGTGCCAGCAGCTTGGGGGGGGACAGGGGGAATTCACCCCTCCACTTT. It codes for CASSLGGDRGNSPLHF.

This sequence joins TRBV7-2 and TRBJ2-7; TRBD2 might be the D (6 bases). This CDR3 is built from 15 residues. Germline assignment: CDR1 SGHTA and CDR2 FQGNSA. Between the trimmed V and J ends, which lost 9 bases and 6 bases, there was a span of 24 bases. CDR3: CASAVERARPGEQYF. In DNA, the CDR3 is TGTGCCAGTGCCGTTGAGCGGGCCCGGCCGGGCGAGCAGTACTTC.

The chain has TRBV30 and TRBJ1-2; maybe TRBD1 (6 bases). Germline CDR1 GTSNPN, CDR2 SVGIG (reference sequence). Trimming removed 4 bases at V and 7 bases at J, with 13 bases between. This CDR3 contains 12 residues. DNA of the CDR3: TGTGCCTGGACCCAAGGACAGTGTGGCTACACCTTC. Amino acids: CAWTQGQCGYTF.

For the CDR3, the DNA is TGTGCCAGCAGGACCTCGACAGGGGCCGGGGAGCTGTTTTTT. It codes for CASRTSTGAGELFF. This chain links TRBV6-1 with TRBJ2-2; 8 positions match TRBD1. This CDR3 spans 14 amino acids. V shed 6 bases and J 6 bases; nucleotides not matched to a gene: 6. Germline CDR1 and CDR2: MNHNS and SASEGT.

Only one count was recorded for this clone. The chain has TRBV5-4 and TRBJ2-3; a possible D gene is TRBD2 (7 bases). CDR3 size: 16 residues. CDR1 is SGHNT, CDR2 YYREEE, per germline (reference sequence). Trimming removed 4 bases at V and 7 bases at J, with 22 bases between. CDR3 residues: CASSIQTGRVGNTQYF. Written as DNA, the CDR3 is TGTGCCAGCAGCATACAAACAGGGAGGGTTGGGAATACGCAGTATTTT.

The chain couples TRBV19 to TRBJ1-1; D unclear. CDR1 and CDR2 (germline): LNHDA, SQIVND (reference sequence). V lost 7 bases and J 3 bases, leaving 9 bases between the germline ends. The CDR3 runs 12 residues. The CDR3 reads CASKQRDTEAFF. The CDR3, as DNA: TGTGCCAGTAAGCAGCGGGACACTGAAGCTTTCTTT.

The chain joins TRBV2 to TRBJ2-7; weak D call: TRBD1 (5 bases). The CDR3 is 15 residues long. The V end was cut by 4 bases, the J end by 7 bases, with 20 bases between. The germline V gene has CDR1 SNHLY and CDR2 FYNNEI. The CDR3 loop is CASSAGNRPTSEQYF. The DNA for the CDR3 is TGTGCCAGCAGTGCAGGGAACAGGCCTACAAGTGAGCAGTACTTC.

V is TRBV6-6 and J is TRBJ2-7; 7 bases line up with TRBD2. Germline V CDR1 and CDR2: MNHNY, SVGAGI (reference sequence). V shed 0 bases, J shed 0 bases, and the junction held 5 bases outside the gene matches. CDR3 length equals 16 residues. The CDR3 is CASSYSKTSYSYEQYF. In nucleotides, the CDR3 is TGTGCCAGCAGTTACTCGAAGACTAGCTACTCCTACGAGCAGTACTTC.